A single sample is the source of the 2 T cell receptor beta chains below, sequenced in a study of yellow fever vaccine responses in identical twins. TCRdb recomputed calls from the RT-PCR reads with MiXCR, one row per CDR3 protein. The sample lists about 2,100 distinct CDR3 sequences, under 90% occurring once. Sequences were derived from T cells from blood (PBMCs), unsorted or a sorted subset (not recorded which), sampled before or after yellow fever vaccination (not recorded which). These receptor sequences come from a woman younger than 30 who received the yellow fever vaccine.

The rearrangement joins TRBV15 to TRBJ1-2, with D possibly TRBD1 on 6 matching bases. Per the germline V gene, CDR1 is LNHNV and CDR2 is YYDKDF (reference sequence). This CDR3 has 18 amino acids. The V and J ends lost 0 bases and 4 bases respectively, with 21 bases between them. CDR3 sequence reads: CATSRDRGSLASGYGYTF. CDR3 DNA sequence: TGTGCCACCAGCAGAGACAGGGGCAGCCTCGCATCGGGCTATGGCTACACCTTC.

The chain has TRBV7-6 and TRBJ2-7, with a tentative D call TRBD1 (5 bases). The germline V gene has CDR1 SGHVS and CDR2 FNYEAQ. The CDR3 is 14 amino acids. The ends were cut back, 2 bases at V and 1 base at J, with 9 bases in the middle. The CDR3 spells CASSLSQGSYEQYF. Here the CDR3 DNA reads TGTGCCAGCAGCTTAAGCCAGGGTTCCTACGAGCAGTACTTC.